This entry lists 17 T cell receptor beta chains sequenced from one sample in a study of T cells after yellow fever vaccination. TCRdb re-called the 5' RACE reads through MiXCR, storing one row per CDR3 protein. Among about 30,000 distinct CDR3 sequences listed, about 4.6% were seen once. Sequencing used CD8+ T cells sorted from PBMCs, obtained 5 days after the yellow fever booster vaccination. The origin of the receptors is a man aged 25-45 years who received the YFV17D yellow fever vaccine.

This clonotype showed up many times. This chain uses TRBV27 with TRBJ1-6; no reliable D call. Germline CDR1 reads MNHEY; CDR2 reads SMNVEV (reference sequence). V lost 6 bases to trimming and J lost 4 bases, with 16 bases between them. This CDR3 spans 16 amino acids. The CDR3 nucleotides are TGTGCCAGCAGCCTTTCTCTGGATCGATATAATTCACCCCTCCACTTT. It is translated as CASSLSLDRYNSPLHF.

This clonotype was picked up many times. The chain has TRBV7-2 and TRBJ2-3; D ambiguous. The ends were cut back, 3 bases at V and 2 bases at J, with 12 bases in the middle. This CDR3 has 15 amino acids. Germline V CDR1 and CDR2: SGHTA, FQGNSA. The CDR3 nucleotides read TGTGCCAGCAGCTTGGGCCTGCGAGCCACAGATACGCAGTATTTT. Its translation is CASSLGLRATDTQYF.

This clonotype was seen many times. This chain links TRBV5-6 with TRBJ2-2; 9 nucleotides match TRBD2. V lost 3 bases and J lost 6; bases outside the gene matches: 0. The germline gives CDR1 SGHDT, CDR2 YYEEEE. CDR3 length: 13 amino acids. This CDR3 is CASSWTSAGELFF. In DNA form, the CDR3 reads TGTGCCAGCAGCTGGACTAGCGCCGGGGAGCTGTTTTTT.

In its sample, this clonotype was seen many times. This chain joins TRBV6-5 and TRBJ1-4; weak D call: TRBD1 (5 bases). The germline V gene has CDR1 MNHEY and CDR2 SVGAGI. CDR3 size: 16 residues. V gave up 6 bases and J gave up 7 bases, with 21 bases separating them. As DNA, the CDR3 is TGTGCCAGCAGCCTTTACCCCCCGGGGCAGGGTGAAAAACTGTTTTTT. Translation: CASSLYPPGQGEKLFF.

In the case of this clonotype: The germline gene is not matched at one end of the junction; a read error may be the cause. The rearrangement joins TRBV2 to TRBJ2-1; tentatively, D is TRBD1 (7 bases). The CDR3 runs 18 residues. The germline V gene has CDR1 SNHLY and CDR2 FYNNEI. The CDR3: CACSPQGSAGGTYNEQFF. The CDR3 DNA reads as TGTGCCTGCAGTCCCCAAGGGAGTGCAGGGGGGACCTACAATGAGCAGTTCTTC.

This clonotype was detected many times. The chain links TRBV23-1 to TRBJ2-2; TRBD2 matches 7 bases. TRBV23-1 is annotated as an ORF whose role is uncertain. After removal of 4 bases from V and 6 bases from J, the junction contained 20 bases not matched to a gene. This CDR3 is 19 amino acids long. CDR3 bases: TGCGCCAGCAGTCTAGGCCGCGAAGCGGGGAACCCGGACGCCGGGGAGCTGTTTTTT. Translated: CASSLGREAGNPDAGELFF.

This clonotype occurred many times. The chain couples TRBV7-2 to TRBJ2-7, with D perhaps matching TRBD1 (5 bases). The CDR3 is 13 residues long. V was pared by 8 bases and J by 4 bases, with 15 bases between. The V gene's germline CDR1 is SGHTA and CDR2 FQGNSA. This chain's CDR3 is CASGAWIGYEQYF. DNA for the CDR3: TGTGCCAGCGGGGCCTGGATAGGGTACGAGCAGTACTTC.

J is TRBJ2-3 and V is TRBV4-2; D ambiguous. V was pared by 10 bases and J by 6 bases, with 17 bases between. The germline V gene encodes CDR1 LGHNA and CDR2 YNFKEQ. The CDR3 sequence is 13 residues long. The CDR3 DNA reads TGTGCCATGGGCCCCGGGCTCGCGGATACGCAGTATTTT. This gives the protein CAMGPGLADTQYF.

This clonotype was detected ten times or more. This chain connects TRBV5-1 to TRBJ1-1; D is unresolved. The CDR3 length is 14 residues. V lost 7 bases, J lost 0 bases, and 13 bases lay in between. Germline assignment: CDR1 SGHRS and CDR2 YFSETQ. The CDR3 coding sequence is TGCGCCAGCTCGGATTTTAAGATGAACACTGAAGCTTTCTTT. It specifies CASSDFKMNTEAFF.

This clonotype occurred many times. The V call is TRBV5-1, the J call TRBJ2-1; 9 bases are shared with TRBD2. Germline values: CDR1 SGHRS, CDR2 YFSETQ. With V trimmed by 0 bases and J by 6 bases, 7 bases remained unmatched. The CDR3 runs 16 residues. DNA of the CDR3: TGCGCCAGCAGCTTGGCCAAGCTAGCGGGACTCAATGAGCAGTTCTTC. Protein sequence: CASSLAKLAGLNEQFF. The entire variable domain, with the rest obtained from reference TRBV5-1 and TRBJ2-1, is as follows: KAGVTQTPRYLIKTRGQQVTLSCSPISGHRSVSWYQQTPGQGLQFLFEYFSETQRNKGNFPGRFSGRQFSNSRSEMNVSTLELGDSALYLCASSLAKLAGLNEQFFGPGTRLTVL.

In this sample, this clonotype turned up many times. V usage is TRBV7-2 and J usage is TRBJ2-7; D unresolved. This CDR3 has 12 amino acids. The germline CDR1 and CDR2 sequences are SGHTA and FQGNSA. The V gene lost 6 bases and the J gene lost 4 bases, with 10 bases spanning the gap. CDR3 sequence: CASSVEMYEQYF. In DNA form, the CDR3 reads TGTGCCAGCAGTGTGGAGATGTACGAGCAGTACTTC.

This clonotype has ten or more counts. The rearrangement links TRBV28 to TRBJ2-5; the D gene is possibly TRBD1 (5 bases). CDR1 and CDR2 (germline): MDHEN, SYDVKM. The CDR3 is made up of 14 amino acids. The V and J ends lost 3 bases and 1 base respectively, with 9 bases between them. The CDR3 here is CASSFGHPQETQYF. The CDR3 DNA is TGTGCCAGCAGTTTCGGACACCCCCAAGAGACCCAGTACTTC.

This clonotype occurred many times. The chain couples TRBV7-9 to TRBJ2-1; D not certain. The CDR3 loop spans 16 amino acids. Trimming left V 7 bases short and J 1 base short, with 17 bases between. Germline CDR1 SEHNR, CDR2 FQNEAQ (reference sequence). The CDR3 nucleotides are TGTGCCAGCATCCTAGACGGGTATCTATCCTACAATGAGCAGTTCTTC. It translates to CASILDGYLSYNEQFF.

This clonotype was recorded at least ten times. This sequence joins TRBV5-6 and TRBJ2-2; D unresolved. Germline CDR1 is SGHDT and CDR2 is YYEEEE. The V gene lost 7 bases and the J gene lost 5 bases, with 9 bases spanning the gap. The CDR3 sequence is 12 residues long. The CDR3 loop is CASHLGTGELFF. DNA of the CDR3: TGTGCCAGCCACCTAGGGACCGGGGAGCTGTTTTTT.

This clonotype was recorded at least ten times. The rearrangement uses TRBV20-1 and TRBJ1-4; D gene ambiguous. The length of the CDR3 is 14 residues. CDR1 DFQATT and CDR2 SNEGSKA come from the germline V gene (reference sequence). Trimming removed 2 bases at V and 4 bases at J, with 11 bases between. This CDR3 is CSARRPAYNEKLFF. The CDR3, as DNA: TGCAGTGCTAGAAGGCCAGCTTATAATGAAAAACTGTTTTTT.

This clonotype was seen at least ten times. The chain couples TRBV4-3 to TRBJ2-7; maybe TRBD2 (7 bases). V dropped 5 bases and J dropped 7 bases, with 15 bases sitting between them. Germline values: CDR1 LGHNA, CDR2 YSLEER. The length of the CDR3 is 13 residues. CDR3 in amino acids: CASSAGEGTEQYF. As DNA, the CDR3 is TGCGCCAGCAGCGCCGGGGAGGGGACAGAGCAGTACTTC.

Ten or more counts support this clonotype. The rearrangement joins TRBV12-5 to TRBJ2-3, with 8 bases lining up with TRBD2. Unmatched junction bases numbered 7, after V lost 2 bases and J lost 6 bases. The CDR3 is 15 residues long. The germline gives CDR1 LGHNT, CDR2 FRNRAP. The CDR3 coding sequence is TGTGCTAGTGGTTTGAAAAGCGGGAGAGGGGATACGCAGTATTTT. It specifies CASGLKSGRGDTQYF.